This is a list of T cell receptor beta chains from one sample in a study of identical twins. MiXCR, run by TCRdb on the 5' RACE reads, gives a single entry per CDR3 protein. The repertoire holds a few hundred thousand distinct CDR3 sequences, with nearly 15% as singletons. In addition, the sample was reused for a study of yellow fever vaccine responses in identical twins.

Sequenced material: CD4+ T cells sorted from blood. These receptors all come from a woman aged 18-29 years in good health. Each CDR3 is given with its conserved first and last residue. A D gene is named only where the DNA matches it firmly. Only part of the rows carry a size: once, few, many, or a class if the clone is expanded.

>TRBJ2-4|-|TRBD2|TRBV5-1
CASSSGLAGGENIQYF
TGCGCCAGCAGCTCGGGACTAGCGGGAGGGGAAAACATTCAGTACTTC
>TRBJ2-2|-|-|TRBV20-1
CSASGTIAGELFF
TGCAGTGCTAGCGGGACAATCGCTGGGGAGCTGTTTTTT
>TRBJ2-5|-|TRBD1|TRBV4-1
CASRRTGGQGETQYF
TGCGCCAGCAGAAGGACAGGGGGCCAGGGGGAGACCCAGTACTTC
>TRBJ1-6|many|-|TRBV6-5
CASSYSSYRYSYNSPLHF
TGTGCCAGCAGTTACTCCTCCTACAGATACTCCTATAATTCACCCCTCCACTTT
>TRBJ2-1|few|-|TRBV7-3
CASSLGGTSLGNEQFF
TGTGCCAGCAGCCTAGGTGGGACTTCTCTTGGCAATGAGCAGTTCTTC
>TRBJ2-1|many|-|TRBV24-1
CATSDLRQGDYNEQFF
TGTGCCACCAGTGATTTGAGGCAGGGAGATTACAATGAGCAGTTCTTC
>TRBJ2-5|-|-|TRBV28
CASVQGGKETQYF
TGTGCCAGCGTCCAGGGGGGGAAAGAGACCCAGTACTTC
>TRBJ1-5|-|-|TRBV29-1
CSVLTGNQPQHF
TGCAGCGTTCTGACAGGCAATCAGCCCCAGCATTTT
>TRBJ2-1|few|-|TRBV9
CASSPRQGHEQFF
TGTGCCAGCAGCCCACGCCAGGGCCATGAGCAGTTCTTC
>TRBJ2-3|few|TRBD2|TRBV29-1
CSVDGRERSPDTQYF
TGCAGCGTTGATGGGCGGGAGAGGAGTCCAGATACGCAGTATTTT
>TRBJ2-7|few|TRBD2|TRBV6-1
CASRTSIVEQYF
TGTGCCAGCCGGACTAGCATCGTAGAGCAGTACTTC
>TRBJ2-5|few|-|TRBV20-1
CSASVFRVSQETQYF
TGCAGTGCTAGCGTGTTTCGGGTTTCCCAAGAGACCCAGTACTTC
>TRBJ1-2|-|TRBD1|TRBV7-9
CASSFGATGRTYGYTF
TGTGCCAGCAGCTTTGGAGCGACAGGGCGCACCTATGGCTACACCTTC